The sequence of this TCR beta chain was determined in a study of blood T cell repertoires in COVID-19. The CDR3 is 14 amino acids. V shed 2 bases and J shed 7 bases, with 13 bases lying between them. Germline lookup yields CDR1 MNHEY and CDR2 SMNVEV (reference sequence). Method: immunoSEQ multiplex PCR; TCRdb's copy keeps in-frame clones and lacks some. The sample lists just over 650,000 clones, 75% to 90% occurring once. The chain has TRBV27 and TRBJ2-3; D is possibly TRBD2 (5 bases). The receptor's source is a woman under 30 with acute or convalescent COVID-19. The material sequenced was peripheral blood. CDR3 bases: TGTGCCAGCAGTTTAGGTCTTGAGGGAAATACGCAGTATTTT. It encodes CASSLGLEGNTQYF.